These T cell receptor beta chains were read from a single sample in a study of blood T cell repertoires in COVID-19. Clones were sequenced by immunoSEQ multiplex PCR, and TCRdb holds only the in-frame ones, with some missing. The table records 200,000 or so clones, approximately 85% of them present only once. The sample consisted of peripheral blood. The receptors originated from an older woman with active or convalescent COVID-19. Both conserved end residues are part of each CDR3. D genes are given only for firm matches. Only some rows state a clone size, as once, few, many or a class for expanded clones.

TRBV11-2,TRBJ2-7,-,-,CASSLPYYEQYF,TGTGCCAGCAGCCTCCCCTACTACGAGCAGTACTTC
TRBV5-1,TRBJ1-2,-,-,CASSFVADSNYGYTF,TGCGCCAGCAGCTTCGTCGCGGACTCTAACTATGGCTACACCTTC
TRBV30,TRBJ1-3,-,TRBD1,CAWSVLGQGAGGNTIYF,TGTGCCTGGAGTGTACTCGGTCAGGGGGCTGGTGGAAACACCATATATTTT
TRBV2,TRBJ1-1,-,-,CANQVNTEAFF,TGTGCCAATCAGGTGAACACTGAAGCTTTCTTT
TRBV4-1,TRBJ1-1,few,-,CASSPTAIGGTEAFF,TGCGCCAGCAGCCCAACAGCAATCGGAGGCACTGAAGCTTTCTTT
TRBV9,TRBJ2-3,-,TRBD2,CASSVGGAGTDTQYF,TGTGCCAGCAGCGTAGGGGGAGCGGGAACAGATACGCAGTATTTT
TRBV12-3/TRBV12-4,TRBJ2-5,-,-,CASRGMETQYF,TGTGCCAGCAGGGGCATGGAGACCCAGTACTTC
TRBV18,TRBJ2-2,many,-,CASSPPYSGELFF,TGTGCCAGCTCACCACCGTATTCCGGGGAGCTGTTTTTT
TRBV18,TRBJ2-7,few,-,CASSPPKAAYSHEQYF,TGTGCCAGCTCACCACCCAAAGCAGCGTACTCCCACGAGCAGTACTTC
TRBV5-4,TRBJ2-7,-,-,CASSIGRGISYEQYF,TGTGCCAGCAGCATTGGACGGGGGATTTCCTACGAGCAGTACTTC
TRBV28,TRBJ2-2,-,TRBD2,CASSSSGSSDGELFF,TGTGCCAGCAGTTCTAGCGGGAGTAGTGACGGGGAGCTGTTTTTT
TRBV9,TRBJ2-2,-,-,CASSATYTGELFF,TGTGCCAGCAGCGCGACATACACCGGGGAGCTGTTTTTT